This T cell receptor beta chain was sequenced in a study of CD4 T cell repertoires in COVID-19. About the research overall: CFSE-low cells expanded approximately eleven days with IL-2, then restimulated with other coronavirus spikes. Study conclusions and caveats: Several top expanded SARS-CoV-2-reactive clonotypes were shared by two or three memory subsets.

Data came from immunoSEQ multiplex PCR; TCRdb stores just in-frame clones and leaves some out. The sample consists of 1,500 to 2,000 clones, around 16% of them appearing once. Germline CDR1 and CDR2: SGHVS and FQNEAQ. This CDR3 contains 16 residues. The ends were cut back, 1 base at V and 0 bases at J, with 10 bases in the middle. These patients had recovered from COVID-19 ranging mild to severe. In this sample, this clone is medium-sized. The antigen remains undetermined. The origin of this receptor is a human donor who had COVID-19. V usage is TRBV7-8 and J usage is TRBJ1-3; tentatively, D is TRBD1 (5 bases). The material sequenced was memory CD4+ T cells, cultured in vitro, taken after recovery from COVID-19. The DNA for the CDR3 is TGTGCCAGCAGCTTAGTTACAGGTAGCTCTGGAAACACCATATATTTT. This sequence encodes CASSLVTGSSGNTIYF.